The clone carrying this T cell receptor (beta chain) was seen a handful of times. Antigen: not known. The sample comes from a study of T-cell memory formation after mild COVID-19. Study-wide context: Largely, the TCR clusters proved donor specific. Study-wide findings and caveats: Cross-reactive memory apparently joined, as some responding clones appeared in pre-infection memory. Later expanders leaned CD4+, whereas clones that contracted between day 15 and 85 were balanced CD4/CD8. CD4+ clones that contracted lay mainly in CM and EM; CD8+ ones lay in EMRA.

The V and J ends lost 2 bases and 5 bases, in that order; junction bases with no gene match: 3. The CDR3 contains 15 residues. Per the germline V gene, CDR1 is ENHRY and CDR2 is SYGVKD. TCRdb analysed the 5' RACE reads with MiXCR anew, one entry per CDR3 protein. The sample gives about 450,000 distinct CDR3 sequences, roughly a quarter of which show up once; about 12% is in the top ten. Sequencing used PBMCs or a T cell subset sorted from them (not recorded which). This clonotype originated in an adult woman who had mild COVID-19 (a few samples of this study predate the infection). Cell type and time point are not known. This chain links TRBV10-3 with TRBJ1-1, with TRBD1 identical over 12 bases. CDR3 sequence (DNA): TGTGCCATCAGTGAGCGGGACAGGGGGCGAACTGAAGCTTTCTTT. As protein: CAISERDRGRTEAFF.